This T cell receptor (beta chain) was retrieved from a study of blood T cell repertoires in COVID-19. The protocol was immunoSEQ multiplex PCR, while the TCRdb copy is restricted to in-frame clones and leaves out a portion. The table has 50,000 to 60,000 clones, 65% to 90% seen once. The length of the CDR3 is 14 residues. Between the trimmed V and J ends, which lost 6 bases and 6 bases, there was a span of 17 bases. Looked up from germline, CDR1 is KGHSH and CDR2 is LQKENI. Sequencing was done on a sample of peripheral blood. The origin of this receptor is a human donor in a cohort sampled during active COVID-19. This chain links TRBV18 with TRBJ1-2; D unclear. The CDR3 sequence: CASSPTTSSNGYTF. CDR3 nucleotides: TGTGCCAGCTCCCCCACCACCTCCTCTAATGGCTACACCTTC. Supplemented by reference TRBV18 and TRBJ1-2, the full variable domain reads NAGVMQNPRHLVRRRGQEARLRCSPMKGHSHVYWYRQLPEEGLKFMVYLQKENIIDESGMPKERFSAEFPKEGPSILRIQQVVRGDSAAYFCASSPTTSSNGYTFGSGTRLTVV.